This T cell receptor beta chain was sequenced for a study of blood T cell repertoires in COVID-19. In the study overall: Samples came from the United States, Italy and Spain, spanning acute and convalescent COVID-19.

Profiling relied on immunoSEQ multiplex PCR, and the TCRdb table lists in-frame clones only, not all of them. The table has some 280,000 clones, over 75% seen once. Trimming took off 4 bases at V and 3 bases at J, with 14 bases between the two ends. The CDR3 is 15 residues long. Germline values: CDR1 SGHDN, CDR2 FVKESK. V and J are TRBV14 and TRBJ2-3; D is undetermined. What was sequenced was peripheral blood. This clonotype was sampled from a woman in her fifties or sixties with acute or convalescent COVID-19. The CDR3 coding sequence is TGTGCCAGCAGCCCGATGAGCTTTATAACAGATACGCAGTATTTT. Its protein product is CASSPMSFITDTQYF.